A single sample is the source of the 30 T cell receptor beta chains below, sequenced in a study of T cell responses to AZD1222 COVID-19 vaccine. TCRdb's copy holds only in-frame clones and misses some; the assay was immunoSEQ multiplex PCR. Among about 92,000 clones, roughly nine tenths were seen once, and the ten largest hold about 1.5%. Sequencing used peripheral blood, obtained on day 0 of AZD1222 vaccination. The receptors originated from an adult in good health.

V is TRBV10-3 and J is TRBJ1-1; TRBD1 is a possible D gene (5 bases). The CDR3 loop spans 13 amino acids. The V and J ends lost 4 bases and 0 bases respectively, with 6 bases between them. Germline V gives CDR1 ENHRY, CDR2 SYGVKD. The CDR3 reads CAISGQMNTEAFF. CDR3 coding DNA: TGTGCCATCAGTGGACAGATGAACACTGAAGCTTTCTTT.

The gene calls are TRBV5-1 and TRBJ2-5; 8 bases are shared with TRBD1. V lost 1 base and J lost 4; bases outside the gene matches: 6. CDR1 SGHRS and CDR2 YFSETQ come from the germline V gene. CDR3 size: 15 residues. CDR3 nucleotide sequence: TGCGCCAGCAGCTTGTTTCAGGGGGCAGGAGAGACCCAGTACTTC. It specifies CASSLFQGAGETQYF.

The V and J genes are TRBV5-1 and TRBJ1-2, with 7 bases fitting TRBD1. CDR3 length: 15 amino acids. Germline CDR1 reads SGHRS; CDR2 reads YFSETQ. The trim removed 3 bases at V and 4 bases at J, leaving 9 bases unmatched. CDR3 sequence: CASSSGTDFFYGYTF. CDR3 coding DNA: TGCGCCAGCAGCTCCGGGACAGATTTCTTCTATGGCTACACCTTC.

The chain recombines TRBV4-3 with TRBJ2-2, with D maybe TRBD2 (5 bases). V gave up 1 base and J gave up 2 bases, with 14 bases separating them. The CDR3 covers 17 residues. Germline loops: CDR1 LGHNA, CDR2 YSLEER. The CDR3 sequence is CASSQADSRTNTGELFF. The CDR3 nucleotides read TGCGCCAGCAGCCAAGCTGACTCCCGGACTAACACCGGGGAGCTGTTTTTT.

This clone occurred once. The chain uses TRBV9 and TRBJ2-2; 7 bases agree with TRBD1. Germline V gene data show CDR1 as SGDLS and CDR2 as YYNGEE. V lost 1 base and J lost 3; bases outside the gene matches: 3. This CDR3 spans 15 amino acids. CDR3 loop: CASSVQTGDTGELFF. Written as DNA, the CDR3 is TGTGCCAGCAGCGTACAAACAGGGGACACCGGGGAGCTGTTTTTT.

The gene calls are TRBV10-3 and TRBJ2-7, with D perhaps matching TRBD2 (6 bases). V was trimmed by 3 bases and J by 3 bases, leaving 9 bases between them. CDR1 and CDR2 (germline): ENHRY, SYGVKD. The CDR3 spans 13 residues. The CDR3 nucleotides are TGTGCCATCAGTGAAGGTAGCGGCTACGAGCAGTACTTC. The encoded protein is CAISEGSGYEQYF.

V is TRBV10-2 and J is TRBJ2-7; D not certain. CDR3 length: 11 residues. Germline assignment: CDR1 WSHSY and CDR2 SAAADI. The V end lost 6 bases, the J end lost 0 bases, and 3 bases lay between the germline ends. The CDR3 DNA reads as TGCGCCAGCAGGGACTCCTACGAGCAGTACTTC. It encodes CASRDSYEQYF.

The chain couples TRBV7-9 to TRBJ1-2; D uncertain. Germline V gives CDR1 SEHNR, CDR2 FQNEAQ (reference sequence). The V gene lost 8 bases and the J gene lost 3 bases, with 4 bases spanning the gap. This CDR3 contains 10 residues. CDR3 nucleotides: TGTGCCAGCGGGGACTATGGCTACACCTTC. Its translation: CASGDYGYTF.

This rearrangement joins TRBV6-2 or TRBV6-3 to TRBJ1-1, with 7 bases identical to TRBD1. The length of the CDR3 is 18 residues. CDR1 and CDR2 from the germline V gene are MNHEY and SVGEGT. The junction had 16 bases not matched to a gene; V was cut back by 2 bases and J by 4 bases. DNA of the CDR3: TGTGCCAGCAGTTACAGTGTGAAGGGGGCCTATGGGGGCACTGAAGCTTTCTTT. As protein: CASSYSVKGAYGGTEAFF.

The chain has TRBV6-5 and TRBJ2-7, with TRBD1 matching over 7 bases. Germline CDR1 and CDR2: MNHEY and SVGAGI. Losses at the gene ends were 3 bases for V and 5 bases for J; bases not matched to a gene: 10. This CDR3 comprises 15 residues. As DNA, the CDR3 is TGTGCCAGCAGTTATATAACAGGGGTTTCCAACGAGCAGTACTTC. This translates into CASSYITGVSNEQYF.

The CDR3 DNA reads TGTGCCAGCAGTTTCACCGGGACAGGGGGCAATTCACCCCTCCACTTT. This sequence encodes CASSFTGTGGNSPLHF. V is TRBV3-1 (or the pseudogene TRBV3-2) and J is TRBJ1-6; 12 bases match TRBD1. CDR1 is LGHDT, CDR2 YNNKEL, per germline (reference sequence). V was pared by 6 bases and J by 7 bases, with 7 bases of the junction left unmatched. There are 16 residues in the CDR3.

The CDR3: CASSVEATGGGSPLHF. DNA of the CDR3: TGTGCCAGCAGCGTAGAGGCGACAGGGGGTGGTTCACCCCTCCACTTT. The rearrangement links TRBV9 to TRBJ1-6; 9 bases are shared with TRBD1. V shed 0 bases, J shed 9 bases, and the junction held 7 bases outside the gene matches. The CDR3 has 16 residues. CDR1 and CDR2 (germline): SGDLS, YYNGEE.

The chain employs TRBV27 and TRBJ1-2; the match to TRBD1 covers 9 bases. CDR3 length equals 14 residues. The V gene's germline CDR1 is MNHEY and CDR2 SMNVEV (reference sequence). Germline trimming cut 5 bases from V and 9 bases from J; bases unmatched to any gene: 10. Here the CDR3 reads CASSPPGQGSSYTF. The CDR3, as DNA: TGTGCCAGCAGTCCTCCGGGACAGGGCTCTAGCTACACCTTC.

This clone was detected a few times. V and J are TRBV7-9 and TRBJ1-2; 7 positions match TRBD1. Germline values: CDR1 SEHNR, CDR2 FQNEAQ (reference sequence). The V segment lost 5 bases and the J segment 4 bases; nucleotides outside the gene matches: 4. The CDR3 contains 13 residues. CDR3 protein: CASSIGTAYGYTF. The CDR3 nucleotides are TGTGCCAGCAGCATAGGGACAGCCTATGGCTACACCTTC.

This clone has only one observation. This chain joins TRBV29-1 and TRBJ1-5; TRBD1 is a possible D gene (6 bases). Trimming took off 4 bases at V and 6 bases at J, with 13 bases between the two ends. Germline values: CDR1 SQVTM, CDR2 ANQGSEA. This CDR3 has 13 residues. CDR3 bases: TGCAGCGTTGTAGGGGGTGTCGGTCAGCCCCAGCATTTT. This gives the protein CSVVGGVGQPQHF.

This chain uses TRBV10-2 with TRBJ2-1; D gene ambiguous. Trimming pared 4 bases from V and 3 bases from J, leaving 7 bases between. In germline, CDR1 is WSHSY, CDR2 SAAADI. The CDR3 is 13 amino acids. The CDR3 coding sequence is TGCGCCAGCAGTGGACAAGACTACAATGAGCAGTTCTTC. It is translated as CASSGQDYNEQFF.

This rearrangement joins TRBV18 to TRBJ1-1, with D hard to call. Trimming took 0 bases from V and 3 from J, leaving 8 bases between them. The CDR3 is 14 amino acids. Germline lookup yields CDR1 KGHSH and CDR2 LQKENI. CDR3 sequence (DNA): TGTGCCAGCTCACCACCGGGAGGGTACACTGAAGCTTTCTTT. As protein: CASSPPGGYTEAFF.

The gene calls are TRBV7-2 and TRBJ1-1; TRBD1 is a possible D gene (5 bases). The germline CDR1 and CDR2 sequences are SGHTA and FQGNSA. The CDR3 loop spans 13 amino acids. V gave up 5 bases and J gave up 9 bases, with 16 bases separating them. CDR3 DNA sequence: TGTGCCAGCAGCCCAGGGTCAGACCGACAAGCTTTCTTT. It yields the protein CASSPGSDRQAFF.

The V call is TRBV29-1, the J call TRBJ2-5; D is unclear. The V gene lost 8 bases and the J gene lost 3 bases, with 13 bases spanning the gap. CDR1 and CDR2 from the germline V gene are SQVTM and ANQGSEA. The CDR3 has 12 amino acids. The CDR3 region has the DNA TGCAGCACCGGAAGCACAAAAGAGACCCAGTACTTC. This codes for CSTGSTKETQYF. Based on the CDR3 plus reference TRBV29-1 and TRBJ2-5, the full variable domain is SAVISQKPSRDICQRGTSLTIQCQVDSQVTMMFWYRQQPGQSLTLIATANQGSEATYESGFVIDKFPISRPNLTFSTLTVSNMSPEDSSIYLCSTGSTKETQYFGPGTRLLVL.

The chain is built from TRBV9 and TRBJ1-4; tentative D call: TRBD1 (6 bases). The CDR3 has 15 residues. Between the trimmed V and J ends, which lost 3 bases and 0 bases, there was a span of 9 bases. In germline, CDR1 is SGDLS, CDR2 YYNGEE. The chain's CDR3 is CASSAGTTTNEKLFF. The CDR3 bases are TGTGCCAGCAGCGCCGGGACAACAACTAATGAAAAACTGTTTTTT.

CDR3 in amino acids: CASSITGSPMYAGELFF. The CDR3 DNA is TGCGCCAGCAGCATCACAGGGTCGCCCATGTACGCCGGGGAGCTGTTTTTT. The chain has TRBV5-1 and TRBJ2-2; D perhaps matches TRBD1 (6 bases). This CDR3 comprises 17 residues. V lost 4 bases and J 6 bases, leaving 22 bases between the germline ends. Germline CDR1 is SGHRS and CDR2 is YFSETQ. Combining the CDR3 with reference TRBV5-1 and TRBJ2-2 gives the whole variable domain KAGVTQTPRYLIKTRGQQVTLSCSPISGHRSVSWYQQTPGQGLQFLFEYFSETQRNKGNFPGRFSGRQFSNSRSEMNVSTLELGDSALYLCASSITGSPMYAGELFFGEGSRLTVL.

This clone was detected a few times. The CDR3 sequence is CASSQGSSPLHF. The CDR3, as DNA: TGTGCCAGCAGCCAAGGGAGTTCACCCCTCCACTTT. The chain has TRBV3-1 (or the pseudogene TRBV3-2) and TRBJ1-6, with no clear D. Germline CDR1 and CDR2: LGHDT and YNNKEL (reference sequence). The V gene lost 1 base and the J gene lost 9 bases, with 4 bases spanning the gap. This CDR3 region has 12 residues.

The chain carries TRBV2 and TRBJ1-1; D is ambiguous. The CDR3 runs 13 residues. Germline CDR1 SNHLY, CDR2 FYNNEI. Trimming took off 11 bases at V and 0 bases at J, with 13 bases between the two ends. The CDR3 bases are TGTGCCTCCGGCCCATCCATGAACACTGAAGCTTTCTTT. Its translation: CASGPSMNTEAFF.

The chain has TRBV9 and TRBJ1-6, with D perhaps TRBD1 (6 bases). Germline V gives CDR1 SGDLS, CDR2 YYNGEE. CDR3 size: 17 residues. Trimming pared 0 bases from V and 7 bases from J, leaving 17 bases between. The chain's CDR3 is CASSVDTKGTLNSPLHF. DNA for the CDR3: TGTGCCAGCAGCGTAGATACGAAGGGGACATTGAATTCACCCCTCCACTTT.

The chain carries TRBV5-1 and TRBJ1-1; no clear D. Germline CDR1 SGHRS, CDR2 YFSETQ. V lost 3 bases and J 0 bases, leaving 9 bases between the germline ends. The CDR3 runs 14 residues. CDR3 sequence: CASSSTSMNTEAFF. CDR3 coding DNA: TGCGCCAGCAGCTCGACAAGCATGAACACTGAAGCTTTCTTT.

This chain joins TRBV27 and TRBJ2-7; a weak D match, TRBD1 (5 bases). V lost 2 bases to trimming and J lost 0 bases, with 8 bases between them. Germline values: CDR1 MNHEY, CDR2 SMNVEV (reference sequence). The CDR3 has 14 amino acids. In DNA form, the CDR3 reads TGTGCCAGCAGTTTAAACAGGAACTCCTACGAGCAGTACTTC. Protein sequence: CASSLNRNSYEQYF.

The CDR3 DNA reads as TGCGCCAGCAGCGCAGACGGGACTCCCGAGCAGACCCAGTACTTC. This sequence encodes CASSADGTPEQTQYF. This chain links TRBV5-1 with TRBJ2-5; D possibly corresponds to TRBD2 (6 bases). V was shortened by 4 bases and J by 6 bases, with 19 bases between the two germline ends. The V gene's germline CDR1 is SGHRS and CDR2 YFSETQ. The CDR3 runs 15 residues.

The chain links TRBV10-3 to TRBJ2-2, with D perhaps matching TRBD1 (6 bases). V shed 6 bases and J shed 3 bases, with 11 bases lying between them. CDR3 length: 14 residues. Germline V gives CDR1 ENHRY, CDR2 SYGVKD. CDR3 sequence reads: CAIRNREYTGELFF. The DNA for the CDR3 is TGTGCCATCAGGAACAGGGAATACACCGGGGAGCTGTTTTTT.

The genes are TRBV30 and TRBJ1-5, with a possible D match to TRBD1 (5 bases). CDR1 GTSNPN and CDR2 SVGIG come from the germline V gene (reference sequence). The CDR3 sequence is 13 residues long. The CDR3 reads CASNGGSNQPQHF. The CDR3, as DNA: TGTGCTTCGAACGGGGGTAGCAATCAGCCCCAGCATTTT.

This rearrangement joins TRBV27 to TRBJ1-1; 9 bases line up with TRBD1. Germline lookup yields CDR1 MNHEY and CDR2 SMNVEV (reference sequence). This CDR3 has 13 residues. V trimming: 7 bases; J trimming: 8 bases; junction bases outside the gene matches: 8. The CDR3 DNA reads as TGTGCCAGCATCACCCAGGACAGGGGAGAAGCTTTCTTT. This encodes CASITQDRGEAFF.